This is a list of T cell receptor beta chains from one sample in a study of glioma-infiltrating T cells after dendritic cell vaccination. Assay: immunoSEQ multiplex PCR; the TCRdb copy retains only in-frame clones and omits some. The sample has more than 60,000 clones, approximately 78% seen once; the top ten hold about 10%. The specimen was blood, collected before dendritic cell vaccination. These receptor sequences come from a human donor with glioblastoma. The CDR3 runs from the conserved cysteine through the conserved F or W. A D gene is named only where the DNA matches it firmly. Clone size is shown for a subset of rows, as once, few, many or a class of expanded clone.

cdr3_aa,cdr3_nt,v_call,j_call,d_call,clone_size
CASSRTPGAASFNEQYF,TGTGCCAGTAGTAGAACCCCTGGGGCCGCCAGCTTCAACGAGCAGTACTTC,TRBV19,TRBJ2-7,.,.
CATSPTGDQPQHF,TGTGCCACCAGTCCTACAGGGGACCAGCCCCAGCATTTT,TRBV15,TRBJ1-5,TRBD1,.
CASSADREGTEAFF,TGTGCCAGTAGTGCCGACAGGGAAGGCACTGAAGCTTTCTTT,TRBV19,TRBJ1-1,TRBD1,.
CASSLARSGNTIYF,TGTGCCAGCAGCTTAGCCAGGTCCGGAAACACCATATATTTT,TRBV7-8,TRBJ1-3,.,.
CASSRLASEQYF,TGTGCCAGCAGCAGACTAGCGTCCGAGCAGTACTTC,TRBV5-8,TRBJ2-7,TRBD2,.
CASTGQGGGTGELFF,TGTGCCAGCACTGGACAGGGGGGAGGCACCGGGGAGCTGTTTTTT,TRBV6-4,TRBJ2-2,TRBD1,once
CASSSRGAGF,TGTGCCAGCAGCTCACGGGGGGCAGGGTTT,TRBV12-1,TRBJ1-1,.,.
CASRPLMGRVNAEAFF,TGTGCCAGCAGGCCGCTCATGGGCAGGGTGAACGCTGAAGCTTTCTTT,TRBV4-2,TRBJ1-1,.,few
CASSPSQGPRAGELFF,TGTGCCAGCAGCCCGAGCCAGGGGCCGCGCGCCGGGGAGCTGTTTTTT,TRBV11-3,TRBJ2-2,.,.
CASSRKLTGELFF,TGCGCCAGCAGTAGAAAGCTCACCGGGGAGCTGTTTTTT,TRBV10-1,TRBJ2-2,.,.
CASSYDTGGARQPQHF,TGTGCCAGCAGTTACGATACAGGGGGCGCGAGGCAGCCCCAGCATTTT,TRBV6-6,TRBJ1-5,TRBD1,.
CASSRHIRDRGIGEAFF,TGTGCCAGCAGCCGGCACATTAGGGACAGGGGAATCGGTGAAGCTTTCTTT,TRBV14,TRBJ1-1,TRBD1,.
CASSLYGGIGYEQYF,TGTGCCAGCAGCTTGTATGGGGGGATCGGCTACGAGCAGTACTTC,TRBV5-5,TRBJ2-7,.,medium-sized
CASRPAAGIYEQYF,TGTGCCAGCCGCCCCGCCGCGGGGATCTACGAGCAGTACTTC,TRBV28,TRBJ2-7,.,.
CAWSDRGWETQYF,TGTGCCTGGAGTGATAGGGGGTGGGAGACCCAGTACTTC,TRBV30,TRBJ2-5,.,.
CASRFNRDTGRGYTF,TGTGCCAGCAGATTCAACCGGGACACCGGGCGAGGCTACACCTTC,TRBV27,TRBJ1-2,.,.
CASSLRQGTNYGYTF,TGTGCCAGCAGCTTGAGACAGGGGACTAACTATGGCTACACCTTC,TRBV5-5,TRBJ1-2,TRBD1,.
CASSFDGSNLGSYNSPLHF,TGTGCCAGCAGCTTTGACGGGTCTAACCTAGGCTCCTATAATTCACCCCTCCACTTT,TRBV5-6,TRBJ1-6,.,.
CASSPDRGSGSPLHF,TGTGCCAGCAGCCCGGACAGGGGAAGCGGTTCACCCCTCCACTTT,TRBV11-2,TRBJ1-6,TRBD1,.
CASSKDRGLPEAFF,TGTGCCAGTAGTAAGGACAGGGGGCTTCCTGAAGCTTTCTTT,TRBV19,TRBJ1-1,TRBD1,.
CASSPPGAFYGYTF,TGTGCCAGCAGCCCCCCAGGGGCCTTCTATGGCTACACCTTC,TRBV7-2,TRBJ1-2,.,.
CASSLGGGSINNEQFF,TGTGCCAGCAGCCTGGGCGGGGGGTCAATAAACAATGAGCAGTTCTTC,TRBV11-3,TRBJ2-1,TRBD2,.
CASSQGPDTQYF,TGTGCCAGCAGTCAGGGCCCAGATACGCAGTATTTT,TRBV25-1,TRBJ2-3,.,.
CASSPWPRQGQFF,TGCGCCAGCAGCCCCTGGCCGAGACAGGGACAGTTCTTC,TRBV5-1,TRBJ2-1,TRBD1,.
CASSTAGNYGYTF,TGTGCCAGCAGTACTGCAGGGAACTATGGCTACACCTTC,TRBV6-5,TRBJ1-2,.,.
CASTRGTSPLEAFF,TGTGCCAGCACCAGGGGCACATCCCCACTTGAAGCTTTCTTT,TRBV9,TRBJ1-1,.,.
CAISATEAPGTQYF,TGTGCCATCAGTGCTACCGAAGCGCCGGGGACCCAGTACTTC,TRBV10-3,TRBJ2-5,.,.
CASSLRGANYGYTF,TGTGCCAGCAGTTTACGGGGGGCTAACTATGGCTACACCTTC,TRBV28,TRBJ1-2,.,.